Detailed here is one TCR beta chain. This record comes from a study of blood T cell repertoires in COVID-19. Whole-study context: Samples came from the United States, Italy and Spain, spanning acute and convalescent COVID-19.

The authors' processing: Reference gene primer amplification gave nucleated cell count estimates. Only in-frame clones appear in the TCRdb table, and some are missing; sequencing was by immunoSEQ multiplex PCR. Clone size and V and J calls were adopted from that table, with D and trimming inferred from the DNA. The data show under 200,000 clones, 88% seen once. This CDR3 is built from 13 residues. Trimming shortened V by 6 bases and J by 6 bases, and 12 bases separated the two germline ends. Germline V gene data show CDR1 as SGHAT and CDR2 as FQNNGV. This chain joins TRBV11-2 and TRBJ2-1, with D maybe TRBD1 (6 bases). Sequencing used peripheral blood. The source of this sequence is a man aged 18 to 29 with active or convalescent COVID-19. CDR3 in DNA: TGTGCCAGCAGTGGCAGGGGTCTCAATGAGCAGTTCTTC. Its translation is CASSGRGLNEQFF.